The T cell receptor (beta chain) described here comes from a study of cytomegalovirus exposure and HLA in healthy donors. Germline V gives CDR1 LGHNA, CDR2 YNFKEQ. The CDR3 is 15 amino acids. Trimming removed 1 base at V and 0 bases at J, with 9 bases between. Use of 60 Vbeta and 13 Jbeta primers characterized the PCR. Clones were sequenced by immunoSEQ multiplex PCR, and TCRdb holds only the in-frame ones, with some missing. The sample includes 150,000 to 170,000 clones, roughly 72% of them seen just once. The sample was PBMCs. V is TRBV4-2 and J is TRBJ1-2; possibly TRBD1 for D (5 bases). This TCR was sampled from a man aged 30 to 45 in good health and CMV-seronegative. CDR3 protein: CASSQGTSTNYGYTF. In DNA form, the CDR3 reads TGTGCCAGCAGCCAAGGGACAAGTACTAACTATGGCTACACCTTC.